A selection of T cell receptor beta chains follows, all from one sample in a study of cytomegalovirus exposure and HLA in healthy donors. Sequenced by immunoSEQ multiplex PCR; TCRdb stores in-frame clones only, minus some. The data show under 200,000 clones, with 75% to 80% seen just once and around 2.5% held by the top ten. Sequenced input: PBMCs. Source of these receptors: a woman between 40 and 55 years old in good health and CMV-seropositive. The CDR3 runs from the conserved cysteine through the conserved F or W. The order of the fields is V gene, clone size, D gene, J gene, CDR3 protein, CDR3 DNA. A D gene is named only where the DNA matches it firmly. Only part of the rows carry a size: once, few, many, or a class if the clone is expanded.

TRBV5-1	NA	NA	TRBJ1-1	CASSRTGRGMNTEAFF	TGCGCCAGCAGCCGCACAGGGAGGGGAATGAACACTGAAGCTTTCTTT
TRBV7-2	NA	NA	TRBJ1-5	CASSFAGNQPQHF	TGTGCCAGCAGCTTTGCCGGGAATCAGCCCCAGCATTTT
TRBV18	once	TRBD1	TRBJ1-2	CASSPVGGSSYGYTF	TGTGCCAGCTCACCGGTAGGGGGCTCTAGCTATGGCTACACCTTC
TRBV10-3	NA	NA	TRBJ1-4	CAISPRGNEKLFF	TGTGCCATCAGTCCTCGGGGGAATGAAAAACTGTTTTTT
TRBV7-2	NA	NA	TRBJ2-4	CASSSLASYIQYF	TGTGCCAGCAGCTCCCTAGCTAGTTACATTCAGTACTTC
TRBV10-3	NA	TRBD1	TRBJ2-5	CATRQGKETQYF	TGTGCCACCCGACAGGGAAAGGAGACCCAGTACTTC
TRBV11-2	NA	TRBD1	TRBJ1-2	CASSQSGGGMGGYTF	TGTGCCAGCAGCCAATCGGGAGGGGGCATGGGGGGCTACACCTTC
TRBV5-1	NA	TRBD1	TRBJ1-1	CASSLLPPQGYTEAFF	TGCGCCAGCAGCTTGTTACCCCCACAGGGGTACACTGAAGCTTTCTTT
TRBV28	few	TRBD2	TRBJ2-7	CASSLRAGASYEQYF	TGTGCCAGCAGTTTAAGAGCGGGGGCATCCTACGAGCAGTACTTC
TRBV28	NA	TRBD1	TRBJ1-3	CAAGGDRAGNTIYF	TGTGCCGCGGGCGGGGACAGGGCTGGAAACACCATATATTTT
TRBV11-3	NA	NA	TRBJ2-5	CASSFYRGAYMGQETQYF	TGTGCCAGCAGCTTTTACCGGGGGGCTTACATGGGCCAAGAGACCCAGTACTTC
TRBV5-1	NA	TRBD1	TRBJ1-6	CASSPGQGRSPLHF	TGCGCCAGCAGTCCCGGACAGGGAAGATCACCCCTCCACTTT
TRBV6-4	NA	TRBD2	TRBJ2-4	CASSEGLAGGAKNIQYF	TGTGCCAGCAGTGAGGGACTAGCGGGAGGGGCTAAAAACATTCAGTACTTC
TRBV5-1	NA	TRBD1	TRBJ2-7	CASSLAGTGVDEQYF	TGCGCCAGCAGCCTCGCCGGGACAGGGGTCGACGAGCAGTACTTC
TRBV7-9	few	TRBD1	TRBJ2-4	CASSSQQGIKNIQYF	TGTGCCAGCAGCTCCCAACAGGGGATCAAAAACATTCAGTACTTC
TRBV4-3	NA	NA	TRBJ1-5	CASSQERASSNQPQHF	TGCGCCAGCAGCCAAGAGAGGGCCTCGAGCAATCAGCCCCAGCATTTT
TRBV30	once	NA	TRBJ2-2	CAWSIFITSRANTGELFF	TGTGCCTGGAGTATTTTTATCACTTCGAGAGCGAACACCGGGGAGCTGTTTTTT
TRBV5-1	NA	TRBD1	TRBJ1-5	CASSPWTGSDQPQHF	TGCGCCAGCAGCCCCTGGACAGGTTCGGATCAGCCCCAGCATTTT
TRBV15	NA	NA	TRBJ1-4	CATSRDPRGGEKLFF	TGTGCCACCAGCAGAGATCCCAGGGGCGGGGAAAAACTGTTTTTT
TRBV7-2	NA	NA	TRBJ2-7	CASSSPELGSYEQYF	TGTGCCAGCAGCTCTCCGGAACTAGGTAGTTACGAGCAGTACTTC
TRBV11-2	NA	TRBD2	TRBJ2-5	CASSLLAGGRIETQYF	TGTGCCAGCAGCTTGCTAGCGGGGGGGCGGATAGAGACCCAGTACTTC
TRBV5-4	NA	TRBD2	TRBJ2-7	CASSLSLGDYSYEQYF	TGTGCCAGCAGCTTGTCGTTGGGGGACTACTCCTACGAGCAGTACTTC
TRBV6-5	NA	NA	TRBJ2-7	CASSRSGSYEQYF	TGTGCCAGCAGCCGGAGTGGCTCCTACGAGCAGTACTTC
TRBV5-1	NA	NA	TRBJ2-3	CASSLAVSGYSTDTQYF	TGCGCCAGCAGCTTGGCCGTTAGCGGATATAGCACAGATACGCAGTATTTT
TRBV30	NA	TRBD1	TRBJ1-2	CAWAGTGMDYGYTF	TGTGCCTGGGCGGGGACAGGGATGGACTATGGCTACACCTTC
TRBV19	NA	NA	TRBJ2-7	CASSAGVASYEQYF	TGTGCCAGTAGCGCCGGGGTAGCCTCCTACGAGCAGTACTTC
TRBV5-5	NA	NA	TRBJ2-6	CASSLEQLSGANVLTF	TGTGCCAGCAGCTTGGAACAGCTCTCTGGGGCCAACGTCCTGACTTTC
TRBV15	few	NA	TRBJ1-6	CATSRDRGGSGDSPLHF	TGTGCCACCAGCAGAGATCGGGGGGGGTCGGGAGATTCACCCCTCCACTTT
TRBV9	NA	TRBD2	TRBJ2-2	CASSARTSGSSGELFF	TGTGCCAGCAGCGCCCGGACTAGCGGGAGCTCCGGGGAGCTGTTTTTT
TRBV7-2	once	TRBD2	TRBJ2-3	CASSLATSVRLDTQYF	TGTGCCAGCAGCTTAGCAACTAGCGTTAGGTTGGATACGCAGTATTTT
TRBV5-8	NA	NA	TRBJ1-3	CASSSASTIYF	TGTGCCAGCAGTTCCGCGTCCACCATATATTTT
TRBV15	NA	NA	TRBJ2-5	CATSRGLVAGRETQYF	TGTGCCACCAGCAGAGGGTTGGTGGCAGGGCGAGAGACCCAGTACTTC
TRBV5-6	NA	TRBD1	TRBJ1-1	CASSLVGTGGVGREAFF	TGTGCCAGCAGCTTGGTTGGGACAGGGGGCGTTGGCAGGGAAGCTTTCTTT
TRBV5-1	NA	TRBD1	TRBJ2-7	CASSYGTGGAYEQYF	TGCGCCAGCAGCTATGGGACAGGGGGCGCCTACGAGCAGTACTTC
TRBV10-1	NA	NA	TRBJ1-1	CASRSSGNTEAFF	TGCGCCAGCAGATCCTCAGGGAACACTGAAGCTTTCTTT
TRBV7-2	NA	NA	TRBJ2-7	CASSLERGRGEQYF	TGTGCCAGCAGCTTAGAGAGAGGGCGAGGCGAGCAGTACTTC
TRBV5-1	NA	TRBD2	TRBJ2-7	CASRLAGGPSSYEQYF	TGCGCCAGCAGACTAGCGGGAGGCCCAAGCTCCTACGAGCAGTACTTC
TRBV11-2	NA	NA	TRBJ1-1	CASSLDRGTTEAFF	TGTGCCAGCAGCTTAGACAGGGGTACGACTGAAGCTTTCTTT
TRBV25-1	NA	TRBD1	TRBJ1-2	CASSDPSTGANYGYTF	TGTGCCAGCAGTGACCCCTCGACAGGGGCCAACTATGGCTACACCTTC
TRBV30	NA	TRBD1	TRBJ1-5	CALNRGSNQPQHF	TGTGCCTTGAACAGGGGTAGCAATCAGCCCCAGCATTTT
TRBV6-5	NA	TRBD1	TRBJ1-2	CASSYRGTGHGYTF	TGTGCCAGCAGTTACAGAGGGACAGGGCATGGCTACACCTTC
TRBV19	NA	NA	TRBJ1-5	CASSIAGSGQPQHF	TGTGCCAGTAGTATAGCAGGTAGCGGCCAGCCCCAGCATTTT
TRBV5-1	NA	TRBD2	TRBJ2-1	CASSSLAGAINEQFF	TGCGCCAGCAGCTCCTTAGCGGGTGCCATCAATGAGCAGTTCTTC
TRBV11-3	NA	NA	TRBJ2-7	CASSLDLEDYEQYF	TGTGCCAGCAGCTTAGATTTGGAGGACTACGAGCAGTACTTC
TRBV4-2	NA	TRBD1	TRBJ1-4	CASSLSGQREEKLFF	TGTGCCAGCAGCCTCTCGGGACAGAGAGAGGAAAAACTGTTTTTT
TRBV30	NA	NA	TRBJ2-3	CAWGLGGDTQYF	TGTGCCTGGGGACTAGGGGGGGATACGCAGTATTTT